Each of the 5 T cell receptor beta chains below was sequenced from the same sample in a study of cytomegalovirus exposure and HLA in healthy donors. Both 60 Vbeta primers and 13 Jbeta primers went into the PCR. Profiling relied on immunoSEQ multiplex PCR, and the TCRdb table lists in-frame clones only, not all of them. This sample yields some 210,000 clones, of which approximately 83% are seen a single time; about 9.4% belongs to the top ten. The sequencing input was PBMCs. The receptors here all came from a woman aged 50 to 65 in good health and CMV-seropositive.

The genes are TRBV19 and TRBJ1-1; weak D call: TRBD1 (6 bases). The germline V gene has CDR1 LNHDA and CDR2 SQIVND (reference sequence). The CDR3 has 13 amino acids. The V end was cut by 2 bases, the J end by 7 bases, with 11 bases between. The CDR3 protein is CASSISRTDEAFF. The CDR3 nucleotides are TGTGCCAGTAGTATATCCAGGACAGATGAAGCTTTCTTT.

The rearrangement joins TRBV7-2 to TRBJ2-5, with 7 bases identical to TRBD1. Germline lookup yields CDR1 SGHTA and CDR2 FQGNSA. The CDR3 runs to 13 residues. The V segment lost 4 bases and the J segment 2 bases; nucleotides outside the gene matches: 1. CDR3: CASSSGQQETQYF. CDR3 nucleotide sequence: TGTGCCAGCAGCTCGGGACAGCAAGAGACCCAGTACTTC.

The chain has TRBV30 and TRBJ2-5; a weak D match, TRBD2 (7 bases). This CDR3 contains 15 residues. Trimming removed 0 bases at V and 4 bases at J, with 15 bases between. Looked up from germline, CDR1 is GTSNPN and CDR2 is SVGIG (reference sequence). In DNA, the CDR3 is TGTGCCTGGAGTGTATTCGGGGGGCTCGGAGAGACCCAGTACTTC. Protein: CAWSVFGGLGETQYF.

DNA of the CDR3: TGTGCCAGCCTACTCTCTTGGGACAGCGGTCAGCCCCAGCATTTT. This gives the protein CASLLSWDSGQPQHF. The gene calls are TRBV6-5 and TRBJ1-5; 7 positions agree with TRBD1. Germline CDR1 is MNHEY and CDR2 is SVGAGI. CDR3 length equals 15 residues. The V segment lost 8 bases and the J segment 6 bases; nucleotides outside the gene matches: 13.

This rearrangement joins TRBV11-2 to TRBJ2-5; D is possibly TRBD2 (6 bases). This CDR3 is 13 amino acids long. Between the trimmed V and J ends, which lost 3 bases and 4 bases, there was a span of 9 bases. Germline CDR1 SGHAT, CDR2 FQNNGV. The CDR3 loop is CASSFQRVETQYF. The CDR3 DNA sequence: TGTGCCAGCAGCTTTCAGCGGGTAGAGACCCAGTACTTC.